This T cell receptor beta chain was documented in a study of blood T cell repertoires in COVID-19. This clone was observed a handful of times. Sequencing used immunoSEQ multiplex PCR; TCRdb keeps in-frame clones, though not all of them. The sample has over 120,000 clones; 70% to 80% are singletons. Germline loops: CDR1 SEHNR, CDR2 FQNEAQ (reference sequence). The J segment lost 5 bases and the V segment lost 5 bases, leaving 4 bases of the junction unmatched. This CDR3 is built from 16 residues. The material sequenced was peripheral blood. The V call is TRBV7-9, the J call TRBJ2-3, with 16 positions matching TRBD2. The TCR sequence derives from an older woman with COVID-19, enrolled during active disease. The CDR3 protein is CASSPGLAGGRDTQYF. The CDR3 bases are TGTGCCAGCAGCCCGGGACTAGCGGGGGGGCGAGATACGCAGTATTTT.